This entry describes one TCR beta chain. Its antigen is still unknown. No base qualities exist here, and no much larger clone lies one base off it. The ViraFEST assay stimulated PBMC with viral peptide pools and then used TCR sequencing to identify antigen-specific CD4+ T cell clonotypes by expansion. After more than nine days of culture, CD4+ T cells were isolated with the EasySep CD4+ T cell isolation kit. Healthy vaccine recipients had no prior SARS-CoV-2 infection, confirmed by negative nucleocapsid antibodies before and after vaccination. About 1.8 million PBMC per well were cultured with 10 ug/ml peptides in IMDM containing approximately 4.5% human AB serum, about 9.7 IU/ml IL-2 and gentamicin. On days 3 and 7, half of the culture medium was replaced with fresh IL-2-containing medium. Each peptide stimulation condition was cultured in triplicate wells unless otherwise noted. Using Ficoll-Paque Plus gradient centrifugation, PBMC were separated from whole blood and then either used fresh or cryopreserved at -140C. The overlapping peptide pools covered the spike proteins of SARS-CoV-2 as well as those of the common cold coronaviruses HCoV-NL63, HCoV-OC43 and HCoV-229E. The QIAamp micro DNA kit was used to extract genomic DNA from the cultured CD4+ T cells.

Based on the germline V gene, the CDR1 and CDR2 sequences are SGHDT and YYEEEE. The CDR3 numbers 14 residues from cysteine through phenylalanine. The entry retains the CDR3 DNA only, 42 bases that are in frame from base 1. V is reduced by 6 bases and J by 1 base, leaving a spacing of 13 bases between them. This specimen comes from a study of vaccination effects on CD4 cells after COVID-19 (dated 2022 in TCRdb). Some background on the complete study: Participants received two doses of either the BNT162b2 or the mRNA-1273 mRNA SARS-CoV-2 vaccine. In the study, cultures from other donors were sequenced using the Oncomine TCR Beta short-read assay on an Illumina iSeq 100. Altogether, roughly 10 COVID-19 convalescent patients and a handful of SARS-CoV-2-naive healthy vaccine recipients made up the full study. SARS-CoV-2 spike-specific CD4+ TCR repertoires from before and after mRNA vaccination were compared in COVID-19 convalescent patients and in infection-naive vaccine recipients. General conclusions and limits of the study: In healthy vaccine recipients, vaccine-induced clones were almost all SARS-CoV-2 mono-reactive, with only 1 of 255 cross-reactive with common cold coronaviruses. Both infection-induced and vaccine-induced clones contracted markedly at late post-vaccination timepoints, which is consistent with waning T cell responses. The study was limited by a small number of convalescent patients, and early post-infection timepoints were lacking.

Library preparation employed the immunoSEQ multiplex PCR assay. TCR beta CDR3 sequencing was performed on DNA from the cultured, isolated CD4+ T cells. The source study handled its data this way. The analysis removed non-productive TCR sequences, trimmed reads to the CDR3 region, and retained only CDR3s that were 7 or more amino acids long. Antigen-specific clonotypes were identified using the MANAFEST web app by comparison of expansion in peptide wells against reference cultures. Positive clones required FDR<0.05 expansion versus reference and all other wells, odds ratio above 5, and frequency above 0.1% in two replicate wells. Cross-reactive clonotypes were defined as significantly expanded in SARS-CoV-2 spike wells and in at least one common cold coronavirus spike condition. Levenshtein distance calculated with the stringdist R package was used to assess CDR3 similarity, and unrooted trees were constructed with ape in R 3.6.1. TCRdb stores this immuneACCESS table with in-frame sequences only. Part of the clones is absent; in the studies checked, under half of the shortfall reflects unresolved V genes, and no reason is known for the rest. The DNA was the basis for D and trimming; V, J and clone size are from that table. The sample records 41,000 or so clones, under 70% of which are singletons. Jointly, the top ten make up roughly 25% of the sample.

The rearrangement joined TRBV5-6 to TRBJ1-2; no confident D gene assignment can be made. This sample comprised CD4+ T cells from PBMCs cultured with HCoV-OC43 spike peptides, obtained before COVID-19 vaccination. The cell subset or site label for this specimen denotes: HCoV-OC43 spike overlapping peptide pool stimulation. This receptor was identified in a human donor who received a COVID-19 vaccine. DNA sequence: TGTGCCAGCACCAGAAAGTGGGGTAACTATGGCTACACCTTC. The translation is CASTRKWGNYGYTF.